These 12 T cell receptor beta chains were sequenced from one sample in a study of cytomegalovirus exposure and HLA in healthy donors. The PCR employed 60 Vbeta primers together with 13 Jbeta primers. Sequencing used immunoSEQ multiplex PCR; TCRdb keeps in-frame clones, though not all of them. Found here are roughly 90,000 clones, around 89% of them singletons; the top ten hold around 2.3%. Sequencing input: PBMCs. The receptors originated from a man aged 18 to 30 in good health and CMV-seronegative.

CDR3: CASSRGGLPRYEQYF. CDR3 DNA: TGTGCCAGCAGCCGCGGGGGGTTGCCTCGCTACGAGCAGTACTTC. The V and J genes are TRBV27 and TRBJ2-5; 8 bases line up with TRBD2. TRBJ2-7 explains the end of the DNA better; the J call may be wrong. The CDR3 covers 15 residues. The V gene's germline CDR1 is MNHEY and CDR2 SMNVEV (reference sequence).

A word on this clone: A read error is the likely source, as a far larger clone sits one nucleotide away. The same CDR3 arises from other DNA sequences in this sample as well. This chain connects TRBV4-1 to TRBJ2-7, with D hard to call. CDR1 is MGHRA and CDR2 is YSYEKL in the germline V gene. Trimming cost V 6 bases and J 6 bases, with 15 bases left between them. The CDR3 is made up of 13 amino acids. CDR3 nucleotide sequence: TGCGCCAGCAGTCCCGGTCCCGATCGCGAGCAGTACTTC. Its translation is CASSPGPDREQYF.

V is TRBV4-1 and J is TRBJ1-3; 8 nucleotides match TRBD1. Germline values: CDR1 MGHRA, CDR2 YSYEKL. The V segment lost 0 bases and the J segment 4 bases; nucleotides outside the gene matches: 5. This CDR3 spans 16 amino acids. The CDR3 region is CASSQDWQGAGNTIYF. The CDR3 bases are TGCGCCAGCAGCCAAGATTGGCAGGGGGCGGGAAACACCATATATTTT.

Points on this clone: An end of the junction differs from the germline gene, which may be a read error. CDR3 in DNA: TGTGCCAGTAGCTTAGTGGGGGGGCCCGGGGCCAACGTCCTGACTTTC. It yields the protein CASSLVGGPGANVLTF. The chain has TRBV7-9 and TRBJ2-6; D is perhaps TRBD2 (7 bases). Germline V gene lookup returns CDR1 SEHNR and CDR2 FQNEAQ (reference sequence). The CDR3 covers 16 residues. Filled out from reference TRBV7-9 and TRBJ2-6, the complete variable domain reads DTGVSQNPRHKITKRGQNVTFRCDPISEHNRLYWYRQTLGQGPEFLTYFQNEAQLEKSRLLSDRFSAERPKGSFSTLEIQRTEQGDSAMYLCASSLVGGPGANVLTFGAGSRLTVL.

V usage is TRBV5-6 and J usage is TRBJ1-1; unclear D gene. V was trimmed by 3 bases and J by 7 bases, leaving 19 bases between them. This CDR3 contains 15 residues. Germline loops: CDR1 SGHDT, CDR2 YYEEEE. This CDR3 reads CASSSTPGSQLEAFF. CDR3 DNA sequence: TGTGCCAGCAGCTCCACCCCCGGGAGCCAACTTGAAGCTTTCTTT.

This chain links TRBV29-1 with TRBJ2-1; 7 bases are a match to TRBD1. CDR3 length: 11 amino acids. V lost 8 bases to trimming and J lost 10 bases; unmatched junction nucleotides: 8. Germline-derived CDR1 and CDR2 are SQVTM and ANQGSEA. CDR3 region: CSMQRGREQFF. DNA of the CDR3: TGCAGCATGCAAAGGGGGCGAGAGCAGTTCTTC.

V gene TRBV20-1 combines with J gene TRBJ1-1; D not certain. This CDR3 is 11 amino acids long. Trimming shortened V by 6 bases and J by 3 bases, and 8 bases separated the two germline ends. Per germline, CDR1 DFQATT and CDR2 SNEGSKA (reference sequence). The CDR3 DNA follows: TGCAGTGCCCGGCGGGACACTGAAGCTTTCTTT. As protein: CSARRDTEAFF.

The V and J genes are TRBV29-1 and TRBJ2-7, with 10 nucleotides matching TRBD1. V shed 6 bases and J 7 bases; nucleotides not matched to a gene: 9. Germline V gives CDR1 SQVTM, CDR2 ANQGSEA. The CDR3 has 13 residues. CDR3 protein: CSVPGTGVREQYF. The CDR3 coding sequence is TGCAGCGTCCCCGGGACAGGGGTGCGAGAGCAGTACTTC.

This clone was seen once. Mismatch with germline at one junction end may stem from a read error. The V gene is TRBV4-1, the J gene TRBJ1-3; the D is unclear. Per germline, CDR1 MGHRA and CDR2 YSYEKL. This CDR3 is 17 amino acids long. The DNA for the CDR3 is TGCGCCAGCAGCCAAGATGGCGGATCCTACTCTGGAAGCACCATATATTTT. Translation: CASSQDGGSYSGSTIYF.

The rearrangement links TRBV4-2 to TRBJ2-7; maybe TRBD2 (6 bases). The V and J ends lost 2 bases and 2 bases respectively, with 16 bases between them. Germline V gene lookup returns CDR1 LGHNA and CDR2 YNFKEQ. The CDR3 contains 16 residues. In nucleotides, the CDR3 is TGTGCCAGCAGCCAAAGGGTCGGAGGGGTAACCTACGAGCAGTACTTC. Translation gives CASSQRVGGVTYEQYF.

This chain connects TRBV28 to TRBJ1-2, with a tentative D call TRBD1 (6 bases). This CDR3 contains 11 residues. Germline V lookup: CDR1 MDHEN, CDR2 SYDVKM. The germline V and J ends were trimmed by 5 bases and 12 bases, with 13 bases remaining between them. The CDR3 DNA reads as TGTGCCAGCAGTCAACACAGGGTCCACACCTTC. Translation: CASSQHRVHTF.

The rearrangement joins TRBV4-3 to TRBJ2-4; D possibly corresponds to TRBD2 (5 bases). CDR3 length equals 14 residues. Trimming shortened V by 0 bases and J by 8 bases, and 11 bases separated the two germline ends. Germline V CDR1 and CDR2: LGHNA, YSLEER. The CDR3: CASSQDFKGDIQYF. CDR3 DNA: TGCGCCAGCAGCCAAGATTTTAAGGGAGACATTCAGTACTTC.